Below are 13 T cell receptor beta chains sequenced from a single sample in a study of cytomegalovirus exposure and HLA in healthy donors. A multiplex PCR was run with 60 Vbeta primers and 13 Jbeta primers. Here immunoSEQ multiplex PCR was the method, and the copy in TCRdb shows in-frame clones only, minus some. The data contain over 150,000 clones, roughly 71% of them singletons. Sequencing was done on a sample of PBMCs. All receptors come from a male donor in good health and CMV-seropositive.

With respect to this clone: A junction boundary mismatches the germline segment, possibly from a read error. Other DNA sequences in this sample translate to the same CDR3. V is TRBV27 and J is TRBJ1-5; the D gene is possibly TRBD1 (5 bases). The germline CDR1 and CDR2 sequences are MNHEY and SMNVEV (reference sequence). The CDR3 contains 13 residues. The CDR3 region has the DNA TGTGCCAGCAGTAGACAGCTCAATCAGCCTCAGCATTTT. It is translated as CASSRQLNQPQHF.

This clone turned up a few times. J is TRBJ1-5 and V is TRBV5-5; D ambiguous. The CDR3 length is 17 residues. V shed 3 bases and J shed 1 base, with 17 bases lying between them. CDR1 and CDR2 (germline): SGHKS, YYEKEE (reference sequence). CDR3 amino acids: CASSSWETFRSNQPQHF. The CDR3 coding sequence is TGTGCCAGCAGCTCGTGGGAGACCTTTAGGAGCAATCAGCCCCAGCATTTT. Using reference TRBV5-5 and TRBJ1-5 for the parts outside the CDR3, the full variable domain is DAGVTQSPTHLIKTRGQQVTLRCSPISGHKSVSWYQQVLGQGPQFIFQYYEKEERGRGNFPDRFSARQFPNYSSELNVNALLLGDSALYLCASSSWETFRSNQPQHFGDGTRLSIL.

This clone occurred a few times. The chain recombines TRBV13 with TRBJ2-6; a possible D gene is TRBD1 (6 bases). V was clipped by 5 bases and J by 0 bases, with 8 bases between them. CDR3 size: 15 residues. CDR1 is PRHDT, CDR2 FYEKMQ, per germline (reference sequence). CDR3 nucleotides: TGTGCCAGCAGCCTGGGGGCCTCTGGGGCCAACGTCCTGACTTTC. Amino acids: CASSLGASGANVLTF.

The chain couples TRBV11-3 to TRBJ2-2; D not certain. Germline loops: CDR1 SGHNT, CDR2 YENEEA. V was pared by 4 bases and J by 5 bases, with 8 bases between. The CDR3 runs 13 residues. The CDR3: CASSSHLTGELFF. Here the CDR3 DNA reads TGTGCCAGCAGCTCCCACTTAACCGGGGAGCTGTTTTTT.

J is TRBJ2-5 and V is TRBV9; maybe TRBD2 (5 bases). From germline, CDR1 is SGDLS and CDR2 YYNGEE. The CDR3 consists of 14 residues. V lost 4 bases and J 5 bases, leaving 15 bases between the germline ends. CDR3 loop: CASSPRGIGETQYF. The DNA of the CDR3 is TGTGCCAGCAGCCCCCGAGGGATAGGGGAGACCCAGTACTTC.

The chain combines TRBV4-3 with TRBJ2-2; a weak D match, TRBD1 (7 bases). This CDR3 has 16 amino acids. Germline V CDR1 and CDR2: LGHNA, YSLEER. V was cut by 0 bases and J by 4 bases, with 12 bases left in between. The CDR3 DNA sequence: TGCGCCAGCAGCCAAGATCTTCAGGGGGGCACCGGGGAGCTGTTTTTT. Translation: CASSQDLQGGTGELFF.

This clone has only one observation. The rearrangement uses TRBV2 and TRBJ1-5; a weak D match, TRBD1 (6 bases). CDR1 is SNHLY, CDR2 FYNNEI, per germline. The CDR3 length is 14 residues. V was pared by 8 bases and J by 3 bases, with 14 bases between. The CDR3 coding sequence is TGTGCCAGCGGGGGGGGGCAGCTCAATCAGCCCCAGCATTTT. Its protein product is CASGGGQLNQPQHF.

This clone occurred a few times. V and J are TRBV18 and TRBJ1-1; 9 nucleotides line up with TRBD1. V shed 6 bases and J 1 base; nucleotides not matched to a gene: 6. The germline V gene encodes CDR1 KGHSH and CDR2 LQKENI. CDR3 size: 15 residues. CDR3 region: CASSQGQGQNTEAFF. The CDR3 nucleotides read TGTGCCAGCTCCCAAGGACAGGGGCAGAACACTGAAGCTTTCTTT.

The chain has TRBV2 and TRBJ2-3; 8 nucleotides agree with TRBD1. V trimming: 5 bases; J trimming: 6 bases; junction bases outside the gene matches: 10. CDR3 size: 15 residues. Germline CDR1 and CDR2: SNHLY and FYNNEI. The chain's CDR3 is CASSKGQVQSDTQYF. The CDR3 nucleotides read TGTGCCAGCAGTAAGGGACAGGTTCAGTCCGATACGCAGTATTTT. Together with reference TRBV2 and TRBJ2-3, the CDR3 gives the full variable domain: EPEVTQTPSHQVTQMGQEVILRCVPISNHLYFYWYRQILGQKVEFLVSFYNNEISEKSEIFDDQFSVERPDGSNFTLKIRSTKLEDSAMYFCASSKGQVQSDTQYFGPGTRLTVL.

V usage is TRBV11-1 and J usage is TRBJ2-6; perhaps TRBD1 as D (6 bases). The CDR3 totals 16 residues. Per germline, CDR1 SGHAT and CDR2 FQDESV (reference sequence). V was cut by 4 bases and J by 0 bases, with 10 bases left in between. This chain's CDR3 is CASSSTGSSGANVLTF. DNA of the CDR3: TGTGCCAGCAGCTCGACAGGATCCTCTGGGGCCAACGTCCTGACTTTC.

The count of this clone is one. The chain joins TRBV6-6 to TRBJ2-1; 7 bases are a match to TRBD1. With V trimmed by 1 base and J by 7 bases, 4 bases remained unmatched. Germline-derived CDR1 and CDR2 are MNHNY and SVGAGI (reference sequence). This CDR3 region has 14 residues. CDR3 DNA: TGTGCCAGCAGTTACTTTACAGGGGCAAATGAGCAGTTCTTC. As protein: CASSYFTGANEQFF.

This clone was seen a handful of times. This sequence joins TRBV2 and TRBJ2-7; 7 nucleotides match TRBD2. V shed 0 bases, J shed 11 bases, and the junction held 7 bases outside the gene matches. The CDR3 loop spans 13 amino acids. Germline CDR1 SNHLY, CDR2 FYNNEI. CDR3 region: CASSEALRGVKYF. CDR3 sequence (DNA): TGTGCCAGCAGTGAAGCCCTTCGGGGGGTAAAGTACTTC.

This chain joins TRBV5-6 and TRBJ1-2, with a weak D call TRBD1 (5 bases). There are 14 residues in the CDR3. Germline V CDR1 and CDR2: SGHDT, YYEEEE. Trimming removed 2 bases from V and 5 bases from J, with 13 bases in between. The CDR3 sequence: CASSFPGTLYGYTF. The CDR3 nucleotides are TGTGCCAGCAGCTTCCCCGGGACTCTATATGGCTACACCTTC. The variable domain in full, with the rest retrieved from reference TRBV5-6 and TRBJ1-2, is DAGVTQSPTHLIKTRGQQVTLRCSPKSGHDTVSWYQQALGQGPQFIFQYYEEEERQRGNFPDRFSGHQFPNYSSELNVNALLLGDSALYLCASSFPGTLYGYTFGSGTRLTVV.